This is a list of T cell receptor beta chains from one sample in a study of patients and donors after allogeneic stem cell transplantation. TCRdb recomputed calls from the RT-PCR reads with MiXCR, one row per CDR3 protein. This repertoire shows 70,000 or so distinct CDR3 sequences, about 26% found once; its top ten account for about 26%. The sequenced sample was blood, either unsorted or a sorted T cell fraction (not recorded which). These receptors all stem from a human donor who was either an allogeneic HSCT recipient or a stem cell or donor lymphocyte infusion donor (not recorded which). It is not recorded whose cells these are; they may come from a transplant donor. The CDR3 runs from the conserved cysteine through the conserved F or W. Fields, in order: clone size, J gene, V gene, D gene, CDR3 DNA, CDR3 protein. A D gene is named only where the DNA matches it firmly. For some rows the clone size is stated as once, few or many, or as a class when expanded; others skip it.

clone size: few
J gene: TRBJ1-2
V gene: TRBV25-1
D gene: NA
CDR3 DNA: TGTGCCAGCAGTCCTCAGGGCCCTGGGAGTTGGTATGGCTACACCTTC
CDR3 protein: CASSPQGPGSWYGYTF

clone size: NA
J gene: TRBJ2-5
V gene: TRBV9
D gene: TRBD2
CDR3 DNA: TGTGCCAGCAGCGCGCTAGCGGGAGGATGGGAGACCCAGTACTTC
CDR3 protein: CASSALAGGWETQYF

clone size: few
J gene: TRBJ2-3
V gene: TRBV6-5
D gene: TRBD1
CDR3 DNA: TGTGCCAGCAGCCCCAGACGGGACAGGGGAGAGGCAGATACGCAGTATTTT
CDR3 protein: CASSPRRDRGEADTQYF

clone size: NA
J gene: TRBJ2-7
V gene: TRBV7-6
D gene: TRBD1
CDR3 DNA: TGTGCCAGCAGCTTTAAACAGGGGATTGACTACGAGCAGTACTTC
CDR3 protein: CASSFKQGIDYEQYF

clone size: NA
J gene: TRBJ2-7
V gene: TRBV10-3
D gene: NA
CDR3 DNA: TGTGCCATCAGCGCCGGGACGAAGTCCTACGAGCAGTACTTC
CDR3 protein: CAISAGTKSYEQYF

clone size: NA
J gene: TRBJ2-1
V gene: TRBV25-1
D gene: NA
CDR3 DNA: NA
CDR3 protein: CASSELFGGGAAPKFF

clone size: few
J gene: TRBJ1-2
V gene: TRBV29-1
D gene: TRBD1
CDR3 DNA: TGCAGCGTTCAAACGACAGGGGGCTATGGCTACACCTTC
CDR3 protein: CSVQTTGGYGYTF

clone size: NA
J gene: TRBJ2-1
V gene: TRBV11-2
D gene: TRBD2
CDR3 DNA: TGTGCCAGCAGCTTAGTGGCGGGAGAGGGGTGGGGCAATGAGCAGTTCTTC
CDR3 protein: CASSLVAGEGWGNEQFF

clone size: NA
J gene: TRBJ2-3
V gene: TRBV5-1
D gene: NA
CDR3 DNA: TGCGCCAGCAGCCACAGTCGCACAGATACGCAGTATTTT
CDR3 protein: CASSHSRTDTQYF

clone size: NA
J gene: TRBJ2-7
V gene: TRBV5-1
D gene: NA
CDR3 DNA: TGCGCCAGCAGCTTGACGATCTCGGGAGACTACGAGCAGTACTTC
CDR3 protein: CASSLTISGDYEQYF

clone size: few
J gene: TRBJ1-2
V gene: TRBV6-5
D gene: TRBD1
CDR3 DNA: TGTGCCAGCAGTTACTCCGGACAGGGAGGCGCTGGCTACACCTTC
CDR3 protein: CASSYSGQGGAGYTF

clone size: NA
J gene: TRBJ1-2
V gene: TRBV19
D gene: NA
CDR3 DNA: TGTGCCAGTAGTATAGGCAGGCCCACCAATGGCTACACCTTC
CDR3 protein: CASSIGRPTNGYTF

clone size: many
J gene: TRBJ1-4
V gene: TRBV12-3/TRBV12-4
D gene: NA
CDR3 DNA: TGTGCCAGCAGTTTATCCGGGTCATCAAATGAAAAACTGTTTTTT
CDR3 protein: CASSLSGSSNEKLFF

clone size: NA
J gene: TRBJ2-7
V gene: TRBV5-1
D gene: TRBD1
CDR3 DNA: TGCGCCAGCAGCTTGAGGGGGCCCTCCTACGAGCAGTACTTC
CDR3 protein: CASSLRGPSYEQYF

clone size: NA
J gene: TRBJ2-3
V gene: TRBV12-3/TRBV12-4
D gene: NA
CDR3 DNA: TGTGCCAGCAGTGAGACAGCCACAGATACGCAGTATTTT
CDR3 protein: CASSETATDTQYF

clone size: NA
J gene: TRBJ2-3
V gene: TRBV5-1
D gene: TRBD2
CDR3 DNA: TGCGCCAGCAGCCCCCGACTAGCGGGAGCAGATACGCAGTATTTT
CDR3 protein: CASSPRLAGADTQYF

clone size: few
J gene: TRBJ1-2
V gene: TRBV12-5
D gene: NA
CDR3 DNA: TGTGCTAGTGGTACTCCAGCCTCATCCTATGGCTACACCTTC
CDR3 protein: CASGTPASSYGYTF

clone size: many
J gene: TRBJ1-2
V gene: TRBV20-1
D gene: NA
CDR3 DNA: TGCAGTGCCCTCAAGGGACCCTCTAACTATGGCTACACCTTC
CDR3 protein: CSALKGPSNYGYTF

clone size: NA
J gene: TRBJ2-2
V gene: TRBV7-6
D gene: NA
CDR3 DNA: TGTGCCAGCAGCTTAGGATGGACGGAGAACACCGGGGAGCTGTTTTTT
CDR3 protein: CASSLGWTENTGELFF

clone size: few
J gene: TRBJ1-5
V gene: TRBV7-3
D gene: NA
CDR3 DNA: TGTGCCAGCAGCTTAACAATGAAACAGCCCCAGCATTTT
CDR3 protein: CASSLTMKQPQHF

clone size: few
J gene: TRBJ1-1
V gene: TRBV20-1
D gene: NA
CDR3 DNA: TGCAGTGCTAGAGTCTTGAACACTGAAGCTTTCTTT
CDR3 protein: CSARVLNTEAFF

clone size: few
J gene: TRBJ1-5
V gene: TRBV7-6
D gene: NA
CDR3 DNA: TGTGCCAGCAGCCCTAGGGGGAGTCAGCCCCAGCATTTT
CDR3 protein: CASSPRGSQPQHF

clone size: few
J gene: TRBJ2-5
V gene: TRBV12-3/TRBV12-4
D gene: NA
CDR3 DNA: TGTGCCAGCAACCCCACATTTACCGAGACCCAGTACTTC
CDR3 protein: CASNPTFTETQYF

clone size: NA
J gene: TRBJ1-5
V gene: TRBV19
D gene: NA
CDR3 DNA: TGTGCCAGTAGTATAGATCCCGGGGGATTTGGTCAGCCCCAGCATTTT
CDR3 protein: CASSIDPGGFGQPQHF

clone size: NA
J gene: TRBJ2-7
V gene: TRBV2
D gene: NA
CDR3 DNA: TGTGCCAGCAGTGATGACAGAAACCCCTACGAGCAGTACTTC
CDR3 protein: CASSDDRNPYEQYF

clone size: few
J gene: TRBJ2-2
V gene: TRBV29-1
D gene: TRBD2
CDR3 DNA: TGCAGCGTGCGCGGGACTAGTAAATCCGGGGAGCTGTTTTTT
CDR3 protein: CSVRGTSKSGELFF

clone size: medium-sized
J gene: TRBJ1-2
V gene: TRBV7-2
D gene: NA
CDR3 DNA: TGTGCCAGCAGACTCTATGGCTACACCTTC
CDR3 protein: CASRLYGYTF

clone size: few
J gene: TRBJ2-7
V gene: TRBV29-1
D gene: TRBD2
CDR3 DNA: TGCAGCGTTGGGCTAGCGGGAGTGCTCTACGAGCAGTACTTC
CDR3 protein: CSVGLAGVLYEQYF

clone size: few
J gene: TRBJ1-4
V gene: TRBV12-3/TRBV12-4
D gene: NA
CDR3 DNA: TGTGCCAGCAGTTTCGGCAGCACAAATGAAAAACTGTTTTTT
CDR3 protein: CASSFGSTNEKLFF